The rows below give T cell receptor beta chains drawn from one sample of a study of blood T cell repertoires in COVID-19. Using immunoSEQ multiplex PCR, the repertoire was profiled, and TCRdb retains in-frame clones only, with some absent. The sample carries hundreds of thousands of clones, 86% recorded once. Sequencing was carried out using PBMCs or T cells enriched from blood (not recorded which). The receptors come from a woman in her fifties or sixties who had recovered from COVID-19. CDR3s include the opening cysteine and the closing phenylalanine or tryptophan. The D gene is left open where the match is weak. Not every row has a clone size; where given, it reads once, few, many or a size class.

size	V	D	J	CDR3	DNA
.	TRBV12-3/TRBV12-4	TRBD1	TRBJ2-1	CASRRTGGNEQFF	TGTGCCAGCAGAAGGACAGGGGGAAATGAGCAGTTCTTC
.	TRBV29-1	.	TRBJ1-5	CAGGRMGNQPQHF	TGCGCGGGGGGGCGCATGGGCAATCAGCCCCAGCATTTT
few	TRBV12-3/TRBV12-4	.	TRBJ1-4	CASSLVRGEKLFF	TGTGCCAGCAGTTTAGTCAGGGGCGAAAAACTGTTTTTT
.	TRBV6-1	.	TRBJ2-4	CASSEAQGWDIQYF	TGTGCCAGCAGTGAAGCCCAGGGTTGGGACATTCAGTACTTC
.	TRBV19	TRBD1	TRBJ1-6	CASTSGQGRNSPLHF	TGTGCCAGTACCAGCGGACAGGGGCGGAATTCACCCCTCCACTTT
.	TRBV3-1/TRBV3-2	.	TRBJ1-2	CASSQLDYGYTF	TGTGCCAGCAGCCAACTCGACTATGGCTACACCTTC
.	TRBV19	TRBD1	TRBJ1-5	CASSIVGQVNQPQHF	TGTGCCAGTAGTATAGTGGGACAGGTGAATCAGCCCCAGCATTTT
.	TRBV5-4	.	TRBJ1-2	CASTRVQGNDGYTF	TGTGCCAGCACCCGGGTCCAGGGGAACGATGGCTACACCTTC
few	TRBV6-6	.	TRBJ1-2	CASSSSLGGYGYTF	TGTGCCAGCAGTTCATCTCTGGGAGGCTATGGCTACACCTTC
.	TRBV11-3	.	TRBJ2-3	CASSFQRWGGSTDTQYF	TGTGCCAGCAGCTTCCAACGTTGGGGGGGCAGCACAGATACGCAGTATTTT
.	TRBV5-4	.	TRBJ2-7	CASSLAFPGTYEQYF	TGTGCCAGCAGCTTGGCATTCCCGGGTACCTACGAGCAGTACTTC
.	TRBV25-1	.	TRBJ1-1	CASSEGRNTEAFF	TGTGCCAGCAGTGAAGGGAGGAACACTGAAGCTTTCTTT
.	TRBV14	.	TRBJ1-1	CASSQEVRNTEAFF	TGTGCCAGCAGCCAAGAAGTTAGAAACACTGAAGCTTTCTTT
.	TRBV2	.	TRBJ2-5	CASSRGRQETQYF	TGTGCCAGCAGCCGAGGAAGGCAAGAGACCCAGTACTTC
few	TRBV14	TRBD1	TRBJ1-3	CASSSDRGHGNTIYF	TGTGCCAGCAGCTCCGACAGGGGTCACGGAAACACCATATATTTT